The 31 T cell receptor beta chains given below trace back to one sample, sequenced in a study of T cell responses to AZD1222 COVID-19 vaccine. The data were produced by immunoSEQ multiplex PCR, yet TCRdb's version contains in-frame clones alone and is incomplete. This sample has about 67,000 clones, with about 83% found just once. Source: peripheral blood, taken 28 days after the second AZD1222 dose. These receptors all come from an adult who received the AZD1222 COVID-19 vaccine.

V is TRBV6-5 and J is TRBJ1-6, with 10 bases identical to TRBD1. Germline-derived CDR1 and CDR2 are MNHEY and SVGAGI. The CDR3 has 13 residues. V shed 11 bases and J 10 bases; nucleotides not matched to a gene: 8. CDR3 nucleotide sequence: TGTGCCGCCGGGACAGGGGTGGGGTCACCCCTCCACTTT. This encodes CAAGTGVGSPLHF.

Points on this clone: The same CDR3 also results from other DNA sequences found in this sample. The chain recombines TRBV29-1 with TRBJ2-1; 7 bases align to TRBD2. Trimming cost V 2 bases and J 8 bases; bases outside gene matches: 3. Germline V gene data show CDR1 as SQVTM and CDR2 as ANQGSEA. CDR3 size: 12 residues. CDR3 sequence (DNA): TGCAGCGTTGAAAGGGGACTACATGAGCAGTTCTTC. Amino acid sequence: CSVERGLHEQFF.

The chain recombines TRBV7-9 with TRBJ2-3; D unclear. Germline assignment: CDR1 SEHNR and CDR2 FQNEAQ (reference sequence). Deletions cut 5 bases from V and 2 bases from J, with 17 bases between. There are 16 residues in the CDR3. CDR3 DNA sequence: TGTGCCAGCAGCCCAGAGGCCGGATATTACACAGATACGCAGTATTTT. This encodes CASSPEAGYYTDTQYF.

The chain joins TRBV15 to TRBJ1-5; D is ambiguous. The CDR3 loop spans 14 amino acids. Trimming left V 4 bases short and J 5 bases short, with 12 bases between. CDR1 is LNHNV and CDR2 is YYDKDF in the germline V gene (reference sequence). Written as DNA, the CDR3 is TGTGCCACCAGCATCCCCTATGGGGATCAGCCCCAGCATTTT. Translated, it gives CATSIPYGDQPQHF.

The V gene is TRBV3-1 (or the pseudogene TRBV3-2), the J gene TRBJ1-4, with TRBD1 as a possible D gene (5 bases). The germline gives CDR1 LGHDT, CDR2 YNNKEL (reference sequence). V was trimmed by 3 bases and J by 12 bases, leaving 17 bases between them. CDR3 length: 14 residues. The CDR3, as DNA: TGTGCCAGCAGCCAGGGACTGCCGAATTCGCAACTGTTTTTT. Amino acid sequence: CASSQGLPNSQLFF.

The sample holds one count of this clone. The chain uses TRBV5-6 and TRBJ1-3; 10 bases line up with TRBD1. V lost 4 bases, J lost 0 bases, and 13 bases stayed unmatched. The germline gives CDR1 SGHDT, CDR2 YYEEEE. The CDR3 sequence is 19 residues long. This CDR3 is CASSPSVPGDRGSGNTIYF. In DNA, the CDR3 is TGTGCCAGCAGCCCATCCGTCCCCGGGGACAGGGGCTCTGGAAACACCATATATTTT.

The V and J genes are TRBV11-3 and TRBJ1-1; D may be TRBD1 (6 bases). Trimming removed 0 bases from V and 8 bases from J, with 7 bases in between. Germline V gene data show CDR1 as SGHNT and CDR2 as YENEEA. The CDR3 has 12 amino acids. CDR3 DNA: TGTGCCAGCAGCTTAGATAGGGGGGAAGCTTTCTTT. It codes for CASSLDRGEAFF.

The genes are TRBV5-6 and TRBJ1-6; a weak D match, TRBD1 (5 bases). V was pared by 4 bases and J by 4 bases, with 12 bases between. Germline V CDR1 and CDR2: SGHDT, YYEEEE. This CDR3 has 15 residues. The CDR3 protein is CASSPQTAYNSPLHF. The CDR3 DNA follows: TGTGCCAGCAGCCCGCAGACAGCATATAATTCACCCCTCCACTTT.

By sample fraction, this clone is medium-sized. The rearrangement uses TRBV11-2 and TRBJ2-7; D remains unclear. The CDR3 covers 14 residues. Deletions cut 6 bases from V and 2 bases from J, with 14 bases between. Looked up from germline, CDR1 is SGHAT and CDR2 is FQNNGV. In nucleotides, the CDR3 is TGTGCCAGCAGAGTAGGCAGGCAAGCCTACGAGCAGTACTTC. Amino acid sequence: CASRVGRQAYEQYF. Full variable domain (missing parts from reference TRBV11-2 and TRBJ2-7): EAGVAQSPRYKIIEKRQSVAFWCNPISGHATLYWYQQILGQGPKLLIQFQNNGVVDDSQLPKDRFSAERLKGVDSTLKIQPAKLEDSAVYLCASRVGRQAYEQYFGPGTRLTVT.

CDR3 protein: CASSLTYRYGYTF. Written as DNA, the CDR3 is TGTGCCAGCAGCTTGACATATCGATATGGCTACACCTTC. The chain couples TRBV5-5 to TRBJ1-2; D remains unclear. Trimming pared 1 base from V and 5 bases from J, leaving 9 bases between. The V gene's germline CDR1 is SGHKS and CDR2 YYEKEE (reference sequence). CDR3 length: 13 residues.

This sequence joins TRBV2 and TRBJ2-7, with 7 bases aligning to TRBD1. Germline values: CDR1 SNHLY, CDR2 FYNNEI. The CDR3 length is 15 residues. V gave up 3 bases and J gave up 0 bases; unmatched junction bases: 5. The CDR3 here is CASSEDRPLSYEQYF. The DNA for the CDR3 is TGTGCCAGCAGTGAGGACAGGCCCCTCTCCTACGAGCAGTACTTC. Looking up the rest from reference TRBV2 and TRBJ2-7 gives the full variable domain: EPEVTQTPSHQVTQMGQEVILRCVPISNHLYFYWYRQILGQKVEFLVSFYNNEISEKSEIFDDQFSVERPDGSNFTLKIRSTKLEDSAMYFCASSEDRPLSYEQYFGPGTRLTVT.

The gene calls are TRBV5-1 and TRBJ2-2, with D possibly called TRBD1 or TRBD2 (6 bases each). Germline V CDR1 and CDR2: SGHRS, YFSETQ. The ends were cut back, 4 bases at V and 3 bases at J, with 7 bases in the middle. The CDR3 length is 13 residues. DNA for the CDR3: TGCGCCAGCAGCAGGGGGGACACCGGGGAGCTGTTTTTT. This encodes CASSRGDTGELFF.

This rearrangement joins TRBV5-1 to TRBJ1-1, with a tentative D call TRBD1 (5 bases). The CDR3 totals 14 residues. Germline V gene lookup returns CDR1 SGHRS and CDR2 YFSETQ. The V end lost 0 bases, the J end lost 7 bases, and 13 bases lay between the germline ends. The CDR3 region has the DNA TGCGCCAGCAGCTTGGTTGGGGGAGGGGATGAAGCTTTCTTT. Translating gives CASSLVGGGDEAFF.

This chain uses TRBV6-5 with TRBJ1-4, with unresolved D. Germline lookup yields CDR1 MNHEY and CDR2 SVGAGI. The CDR3 contains 15 residues. V gave up 1 base and J gave up 7 bases, with 13 bases separating them. As DNA, the CDR3 is TGTGCCAGCAGTTACTGGGCGGACTCGAGTGAAAAACTGTTTTTT. Translated: CASSYWADSSEKLFF.

This clone has a single count. The chain uses TRBV2 and TRBJ1-5; tentative D call: TRBD1 (6 bases). Germline V gene lookup returns CDR1 SNHLY and CDR2 FYNNEI. CDR3 length: 13 amino acids. Trimming removed 7 bases at V and 6 bases at J, with 13 bases between. The CDR3 loop reads CASTLGGAQPQHF. The DNA for the CDR3 is TGTGCCAGCACCCTCGGGGGGGCTCAGCCCCAGCATTTT. Looking up the rest from reference TRBV2 and TRBJ1-5 gives the full variable domain: EPEVTQTPSHQVTQMGQEVILRCVPISNHLYFYWYRQILGQKVEFLVSFYNNEISEKSEIFDDQFSVERPDGSNFTLKIRSTKLEDSAMYFCASTLGGAQPQHFGDGTRLSIL.

V is TRBV24-1 and J is TRBJ2-1; D may be TRBD2 (6 bases). The germline gives CDR1 KGHDR, CDR2 SFDVKD. V lost 2 bases, J lost 7 bases, and 17 bases lay in between. The length of the CDR3 is 16 residues. Here the CDR3 DNA reads TGTGCCACCAGTGATTCCGGGACCTCGGGGGTAAATGAGCAGTTCTTC. Protein: CATSDSGTSGVNEQFF.

The chain is built from TRBV5-1 and TRBJ1-3, with D perhaps matching TRBD1 (5 bases). V lost 3 bases and J lost 4, with 17 bases in between. The germline V gene has CDR1 SGHRS and CDR2 YFSETQ. The CDR3 runs 16 residues. CDR3 DNA sequence: TGCGCCAGCAGCTCCGAGGGGCCGGTGAGAGGAAACACCATATATTTT. The encoded protein is CASSSEGPVRGNTIYF.

In this sample, this clone turned up once. The CDR3 is CASSLGGQGGLGYTF. CDR3 nucleotide sequence: TGTGCCAGCAGCTTAGGCGGGCAGGGCGGGCTTGGCTACACCTTC. The gene calls are TRBV7-2 and TRBJ1-2; tentative D call: TRBD1 (5 bases). The CDR3 is 15 amino acids. Germline CDR1 is SGHTA and CDR2 is FQGNSA. The germline V and J ends were trimmed by 1 base and 7 bases, with 16 bases remaining between them.

The V and J genes are TRBV14 and TRBJ1-5; D is ambiguous. This CDR3 contains 13 residues. From germline, CDR1 is SGHDN and CDR2 FVKESK. V was shortened by 0 bases and J by 6 bases, with 6 bases between the two germline ends. The CDR3 is CASSQELGQPQHF. DNA of the CDR3: TGTGCCAGCAGCCAAGAATTAGGTCAGCCCCAGCATTTT.

This clone was seen only once. The V gene is TRBV25-1, the J gene TRBJ2-7; D is perhaps TRBD2 (6 bases). The CDR3 is 14 residues long. Trimming pared 3 bases from V and 3 bases from J, leaving 12 bases between. Germline-derived CDR1 and CDR2 are MGHDK and SYGVNS. The CDR3 is CASSEGGGYYEQYF. The DNA for the CDR3 is TGTGCCAGCAGTGAGGGGGGAGGTTACTACGAGCAGTACTTC.

The V and J genes are TRBV7-8 and TRBJ2-5; no clear D gene. Germline-derived CDR1 and CDR2 are SGHVS and FQNEAQ. Trimming took 5 bases from V and 0 from J, leaving 13 bases between them. The CDR3 length is 15 residues. The CDR3 is CASSPHSSYQETQYF. The CDR3 bases are TGTGCCAGCAGCCCCCACTCATCGTACCAAGAGACCCAGTACTTC. Based on the CDR3 plus reference TRBV7-8 and TRBJ2-5, the full variable domain is GAGVSQSPRYKVAKRGQDVALRCDPISGHVSLFWYQQALGQGPEFLTYFQNEAQLDKSGLPSDRFFAERPEGSVSTLKIQRTQQEDSAVYLCASSPHSSYQETQYFGPGTRLLVL.

The J gene is TRBJ2-2, the V gene TRBV14; D is unclear. In germline, CDR1 is SGHDN, CDR2 FVKESK. Between the trimmed V and J ends, which lost 5 bases and 4 bases, there was a span of 8 bases. This CDR3 spans 13 amino acids. CDR3 sequence reads: CASSGSRTGELFF. The CDR3 DNA follows: TGTGCCAGCAGCGGGTCGCGCACCGGGGAGCTGTTTTTT.

The chain uses TRBV6-5 and TRBJ1-2, with 10 bases identical to TRBD1. CDR1 is MNHEY, CDR2 SVGAGI, per germline. With 6 bases clipped from V and 4 bases from J, the junction kept 2 bases outside the gene matches. This CDR3 has 13 residues. The CDR3 is CASSRDRGYGYTF. The CDR3 DNA sequence: TGTGCCAGCAGCCGGGACAGGGGCTATGGCTACACCTTC.

The chain carries TRBV3-1 (or the pseudogene TRBV3-2) and TRBJ2-3; D gene unclear. The CDR3 is 16 residues long. The V gene's germline CDR1 is LGHDT and CDR2 YNNKEL (reference sequence). Trimming removed 1 base at V and 7 bases at J, with 18 bases between. The CDR3 region has the DNA TGTGCCAGCAGCCAAGGGGCCGGTACTCGAGTAAATACGCAGTATTTT. It codes for CASSQGAGTRVNTQYF.

This clone has only one observation. Germline is not matched at one junction end, which may reflect a read error. V is TRBV2 and J is TRBJ2-1; D uncertain. The CDR3 totals 15 residues. CDR1 and CDR2 from the germline V gene are SNHLY and FYNNEI. In DNA form, the CDR3 reads TGTGCCAGCAGCGAAGGGCTAGTTTCCTACAATGAGCAGTTCTTC. This encodes CASSEGLVSYNEQFF.

The V and J genes are TRBV4-2 and TRBJ1-5, with 7 nucleotides matching TRBD1. Germline CDR1 and CDR2: LGHNA and YNFKEQ. The CDR3 is 15 residues long. J lost 5 bases, V lost 1 base, and 5 bases had no gene match. CDR3 in amino acids: CASSQAGQEDQPQHF. CDR3 in DNA: TGTGCCAGCAGCCAAGCTGGACAGGAAGATCAGCCCCAGCATTTT.

V gene TRBV11-1 combines with J gene TRBJ2-1, with D hard to call. CDR3 size: 12 residues. Germline loops: CDR1 SGHAT, CDR2 FQDESV (reference sequence). V was clipped by 3 bases and J by 10 bases, with 10 bases between them. The CDR3, as DNA: TGTGCCAGCAGCTTTGGACCCGGAGAGCAGTTCTTC. It specifies CASSFGPGEQFF.

This clone was picked up one time. This chain joins TRBV19 and TRBJ1-6, with a possible D match to TRBD1 (5 bases). V was pared by 3 bases and J by 7 bases, with 16 bases between. Germline V CDR1 and CDR2: LNHDA, SQIVND (reference sequence). This CDR3 is built from 16 residues. The CDR3 reads CASSIRGTPGNSPLHF. The CDR3 region has the DNA TGTGCCAGTAGTATCCGCGGGACCCCGGGCAATTCACCCCTCCACTTT.

J is TRBJ1-3 and V is TRBV3-1 (or the pseudogene TRBV3-2); D gene unclear. The CDR3 has 15 amino acids. Between the trimmed V and J ends, which lost 0 bases and 4 bases, there was a span of 10 bases. Per the germline V gene, CDR1 is LGHDT and CDR2 is YNNKEL (reference sequence). CDR3: CASSQDEGWGNTIYF. Written as DNA, the CDR3 is TGTGCCAGCAGCCAAGATGAGGGTTGGGGAAACACCATATATTTT.

The chain has TRBV5-1 and TRBJ2-2; TRBD1 might be the D (5 bases). The CDR3 loop spans 15 amino acids. Germline assignment: CDR1 SGHRS and CDR2 YFSETQ. V lost 2 bases, J lost 5 bases, and 13 bases lay in between. CDR3 nucleotides: TGCGCCAGCAGCTTCACCAGGGATAGAACCGGGGAGCTGTTTTTT. It specifies CASSFTRDRTGELFF.

This clone was seen more than once but under ten times. The chain carries TRBV5-5 and TRBJ1-1; 8 bases are shared with TRBD1. Per the germline V gene, CDR1 is SGHKS and CDR2 is YYEKEE (reference sequence). V shed 4 bases, J shed 7 bases, and the junction held 6 bases outside the gene matches. This CDR3 has 13 residues. The CDR3 DNA sequence: TGTGCCAGCAGCGAACCACAGGGGGGTGAAGCTTTCTTT. Amino acids: CASSEPQGGEAFF.